The 13 T cell receptor beta chains listed next were all sequenced from one sample in a study of T cells in Graves' hyperthyroidism and ophthalmopathy. RNA transcripts were the template for amplifying TCR beta CDR3 regions. HTBI primers were used for first-round RT-PCR of the TCR CDR3. TCRdb re-derived calls from the multiplex PCR reads in MiXCR, one entry per CDR3 protein. Of approximately 260,000 distinct CDR3 sequences in the sample, around 15% were seen once. The sample consisted of blood. These receptors came from a woman in her fifties or sixties with Graves' hyperthyroidism that later progressed to Graves' ophthalmopathy.

This clonotype was recorded many times. The chain has TRBV3-1 and TRBJ2-1, with D perhaps TRBD2 (6 bases). CDR3 length equals 13 residues. Trimming cost V 5 bases and J 13 bases, with 18 bases left between them. Germline values: CDR1 LGHDT, CDR2 YNNKEL (reference sequence). In nucleotides, the CDR3 is TGTGCCAGCAGCGTCCGGGACTCCGACCATCAGTTCTTC. This sequence encodes CASSVRDSDHQFF.

This clonotype was counted ten times or more. The chain's CDR3 is CASRDPGLAGFGDTQYF. The CDR3 DNA is TGTGCCAGCAGGGACCCGGGACTAGCGGGTTTCGGGGATACGCAGTATTTT. The gene calls are TRBV6-1 and TRBJ2-3, with TRBD2 matching over 12 bases. The CDR3 is 17 residues long. The junction had 13 bases not matched to a gene; V was cut back by 6 bases and J by 6 bases. Germline CDR1 reads MNHNS; CDR2 reads SASEGT.

This clonotype was seen ten or more times. Here the CDR3 DNA reads TGTGCCTGGAGTGTAGGACTAGCGGCCCCACGGTTCTTC. This translates into CAWSVGLAAPRFF. V and J are TRBV30 and TRBJ2-1; the match to TRBD2 covers 10 bases. Germline CDR1 and CDR2: GTSNPN and SVGIG (reference sequence). The CDR3 is 13 amino acids. V was clipped by 0 bases and J by 15 bases; unmatched bases: 8.

This clonotype came up many times. The gene calls are TRBV3-1 and TRBJ2-1, with D tentatively TRBD1 (6 bases). CDR1 is LGHDT and CDR2 is YNNKEL in the germline V gene (reference sequence). V lost 0 bases and J lost 10, with 13 bases in between. The CDR3 runs to 14 residues. CDR3 DNA: TGTGCCAGCAGCCAAGACTCATACAGGGAAGAGCAGTTCTTC. Its protein product is CASSQDSYREEQFF.

In nucleotides, the CDR3 is TGTGCCAGCAGTGAATTCGGGGGCACTGAAGCTTTCTTT. This sequence encodes CASSEFGGTEAFF. This chain links TRBV25-1 with TRBJ1-1, with D possibly TRBD1 on 5 matching bases. Germline V gene lookup returns CDR1 MGHDK and CDR2 SYGVNS. This CDR3 region has 13 residues. V was shortened by 1 base and J by 4 bases, with 7 bases between the two germline ends.

The table lists this clonotype with a count of one. In DNA, the CDR3 is TGCAGCGTTGACCCGGGACAGTCGGATGGCTACACCTTC. This sequence encodes CSVDPGQSDGYTF. The chain recombines TRBV29-1 with TRBJ1-2; 7 bases align to TRBD1. This CDR3 is built from 13 residues. The germline gives CDR1 SQVTM, CDR2 ANQGSEA. The V segment lost 3 bases and the J segment 6 bases; nucleotides outside the gene matches: 7. The variable domain in full, completed from reference TRBV29-1 and TRBJ1-2, reads SAVISQKPSRDICQRGTSLTIQCQVDSQVTMMFWYRQQPGQSLTLIATANQGSEATYESGFVIDKFPISRPNLTFSTLTVSNMSPEDSSIYLCSVDPGQSDGYTFGSGTRLTVV.

The chain combines TRBV5-8 with TRBJ2-3; D is unresolved. The CDR3 totals 16 residues. Trimming left V 0 bases short and J 0 bases short, with 11 bases between. Germline-derived CDR1 and CDR2 are SGHTS and YDEGEE. Written as DNA, the CDR3 is TGTGCCAGCAGCTTGGGACCTCCAAAAAGCACAGATACGCAGTATTTT. This gives the protein CASSLGPPKSTDTQYF.

This clonotype showed up just a few times. The V call is TRBV5-1, the J call TRBJ1-1; 9 bases agree with TRBD1. V gave up 4 bases and J gave up 4 bases; unmatched junction bases: 8. CDR1 SGHRS and CDR2 YFSETQ come from the germline V gene. CDR3 length: 15 amino acids. The CDR3 sequence is CASSASTGGGTEAFF. CDR3 nucleotide sequence: TGCGCCAGCAGCGCATCGACAGGGGGTGGCACTGAAGCTTTCTTT.

The chain has TRBV24-1 and TRBJ2-3, with D unresolved. Trimming took off 7 bases at V and 0 bases at J, with 7 bases between the two ends. Germline V gene lookup returns CDR1 KGHDR and CDR2 SFDVKD. The length of the CDR3 is 13 residues. Written as DNA, the CDR3 is TGTGCCACCAGCCGACCTAGCACAGATACGCAGTATTTT. It translates to CATSRPSTDTQYF.

This clonotype was counted many times. The V and J genes are TRBV29-1 and TRBJ1-2, with 7 bases matching TRBD1. This CDR3 has 12 amino acids. Germline V gene lookup returns CDR1 SQVTM and CDR2 ANQGSEA. The V gene end was trimmed by 4 bases and the J gene end by 9 bases; junction bases not matched to a gene: 8. The CDR3 here is CSVAAGGESYTF. The CDR3, as DNA: TGCAGCGTTGCCGCAGGGGGAGAAAGCTACACCTTC.

The chain's CDR3 is CASSRDTDSPLHF. The DNA for the CDR3 is TGCGCCAGCAGCCGGGACACAGATTCACCCCTCCACTTT. The chain recombines TRBV5-1 with TRBJ1-6; possibly TRBD1 for D (6 bases). V lost 4 bases and J 8 bases, leaving 10 bases between the germline ends. CDR3 length: 13 amino acids. CDR1 and CDR2 (germline): SGHRS, YFSETQ.

This clonotype was counted ten times or more. The J gene is TRBJ1-2, the V gene TRBV2; 8 bases match TRBD1. Trimming took 3 bases from V and 7 from J; bases not matched to a gene: 13. The CDR3 totals 16 residues. CDR1 SNHLY and CDR2 FYNNEI come from the germline V gene. CDR3 protein: CASSDIFDRGIRGYTF. The CDR3 DNA reads TGTGCCAGCAGTGACATTTTCGACAGGGGCATCCGTGGCTACACCTTC.

This clonotype was observed many times. The chain combines TRBV29-1 with TRBJ2-4; 14 bases match TRBD2. Looked up from germline, CDR1 is SQVTM and CDR2 is ANQGSEA. The CDR3 consists of 14 residues. V was pared by 6 bases and J by 9 bases, with 7 bases of the junction left unmatched. In nucleotides, the CDR3 is TGCAGCGTGCGGGGACTAGCGGGAGCGGGCATTCAGTACTTC. Translation gives CSVRGLAGAGIQYF.